The 27 T cell receptor beta chains given below trace back to one sample, sequenced in a study of T-cell memory formation after mild COVID-19. Each CDR3 protein is one row after TCRdb ran MiXCR on the 5' RACE reads. The sample includes 250,000 or so distinct CDR3 sequences, approximately 19% of them seen just once. Sequenced input: PBMCs or a T cell subset sorted from them (not recorded which). These receptors all stem from a man aged 18 to 29 who had mild COVID-19 (a few samples of this study predate the infection). Cell type and time point are not known.

The gene calls are TRBV5-1 and TRBJ2-3; possible D gene TRBD1, 5 bases. Germline lookup yields CDR1 SGHRS and CDR2 YFSETQ. The V gene lost 0 bases and the J gene lost 6 bases, with 11 bases spanning the gap. The CDR3 contains 14 residues. CDR3 DNA sequence: TGCGCCAGCAGCTTGGGCAGGGATGACGATACGCAGTATTTT. It codes for CASSLGRDDDTQYF.

A few counts support this clonotype. The chain links TRBV20-1 to TRBJ2-3; unclear D gene. CDR3 length equals 11 residues. Germline CDR1 reads DFQATT; CDR2 reads SNEGSKA (reference sequence). With 3 bases removed from V and 5 bases from J, the gap between germline ends came to 6 bases. The CDR3 reads CSASIGDTQYF. In nucleotides, the CDR3 is TGCAGTGCTAGTATCGGAGATACGCAGTATTTT.

There are a few counts of this clonotype. J is TRBJ1-5 and V is TRBV15; D possibly corresponds to TRBD1 (5 bases). Trimming removed 5 bases from V and 3 bases from J, with 11 bases in between. This CDR3 comprises 14 residues. Germline V gene lookup returns CDR1 LNHNV and CDR2 YYDKDF (reference sequence). As DNA, the CDR3 is TGTGCCACCAGCTGGGGCCAACCCAATCAGCCCCAGCATTTT. Its protein product is CATSWGQPNQPQHF.

The chain links TRBV5-1 to TRBJ2-2, with 7 bases fitting TRBD2. Germline CDR1 is SGHRS and CDR2 is YFSETQ. Trimming at V came to 2 bases and at J to 3 bases, leaving 4 bases not matched to a gene. The CDR3 loop spans 15 amino acids. CDR3 sequence reads: CASSFGTIYTGELFF. CDR3 sequence (DNA): TGCGCCAGCAGCTTTGGGACTATTTACACCGGGGAGCTGTTTTTT.

In this sample, this clonotype turned up a few times. The genes are TRBV10-3 and TRBJ2-2; 7 bases align to TRBD1. The germline gives CDR1 ENHRY, CDR2 SYGVKD. Trimming cost V 5 bases and J 0 bases; bases outside gene matches: 3. The length of the CDR3 is 15 residues. This CDR3 is CAISRTGSNTGELFF. The CDR3 region has the DNA TGTGCCATCAGTCGGACAGGATCGAACACCGGGGAGCTGTTTTTT.

The rearrangement links TRBV7-9 to TRBJ2-7, with TRBD1 as a possible D gene (6 bases). Trimming stripped 2 bases from V and 3 bases from J, with 14 bases between. Germline-derived CDR1 and CDR2 are SEHNR and FQNEAQ (reference sequence). There are 15 residues in the CDR3. This CDR3 reads CASSLFRTVNYEQYF. CDR3 DNA sequence: TGTGCCAGCAGCTTATTTAGGACAGTGAACTACGAGCAGTACTTC.

This clonotype was counted between two and nine times. The chain employs TRBV11-2 and TRBJ2-5, with TRBD1 matching 10 bases. The V gene end was trimmed by 6 bases and the J gene end by 5 bases; junction bases not matched to a gene: 6. This CDR3 comprises 14 residues. The germline gives CDR1 SGHAT, CDR2 FQNNGV. The CDR3 reads CASRRDRGYETQYF. As DNA, the CDR3 is TGTGCCAGCAGGCGGGACAGGGGTTACGAGACCCAGTACTTC.

The chain employs TRBV7-9 and TRBJ2-5, with 9 bases aligning to TRBD2. Trimming at V came to 5 bases and at J to 4 bases, leaving 8 bases not matched to a gene. Germline lookup yields CDR1 SEHNR and CDR2 FQNEAQ (reference sequence). The CDR3 has 15 amino acids. This chain's CDR3 is CASSLTGTSSETQYF. The CDR3 DNA follows: TGTGCCAGCAGCCTCACCGGGACTAGCTCAGAGACCCAGTACTTC.

The chain carries TRBV27 and TRBJ2-3; D gene uncertain. CDR1 is MNHEY, CDR2 SMNVEV, per germline (reference sequence). This CDR3 spans 12 amino acids. V was trimmed by 0 bases and J by 6 bases, leaving 4 bases between them. The CDR3 is CASSLSGDTQYF. CDR3 nucleotides: TGTGCCAGCAGTTTATCGGGGGATACGCAGTATTTT.

This clonotype showed up just a few times. V usage is TRBV12-3 or TRBV12-4 and J usage is TRBJ1-1; 7 bases match TRBD1. The CDR3 is 14 amino acids. Losses at the gene ends were 6 bases for V and 4 bases for J; bases not matched to a gene: 8. This CDR3 reads CASSLTTGITEAFF. The CDR3 nucleotides read TGTGCCAGCAGCCTAACGACAGGGATCACTGAAGCTTTCTTT.

This chain connects TRBV11-2 to TRBJ2-1; unclear D gene. Trimming took 4 bases from V and 8 from J, leaving 15 bases between them. Germline loops: CDR1 SGHAT, CDR2 FQNNGV. The CDR3 is 14 residues long. CDR3 region: CASSSGPLWDEQFF. The CDR3 region has the DNA TGTGCCAGCAGCTCCGGACCCCTCTGGGATGAGCAGTTCTTC.

Many counts were recorded for this clonotype. The chain has TRBV14 and TRBJ2-1; the match to TRBD1 covers 8 bases. This CDR3 has 12 residues. Trimming took 6 bases from V and 7 from J; bases not matched to a gene: 2. Germline CDR1 SGHDN, CDR2 FVKESK. The CDR3: CASSRQGNEQFF. The CDR3 DNA reads as TGTGCCAGCAGTCGACAGGGGAATGAGCAGTTCTTC.

The chain couples TRBV12-5 to TRBJ2-3; weak D call: TRBD2 (6 bases). Trimming took off 5 bases at V and 0 bases at J, with 9 bases between the two ends. Germline assignment: CDR1 LGHNT and CDR2 FRNRAP. This CDR3 contains 14 residues. The CDR3 sequence: CASGPGTSTDTQYF. In nucleotides, the CDR3 is TGTGCTAGTGGTCCCGGGACTAGCACAGATACGCAGTATTTT.

The chain is built from TRBV3-2 and TRBJ2-7; the table's D call of TRBD1 was not tested on the DNA. TRBV3-2 is an annotated pseudogene. The length of the CDR3 is 20 residues. In DNA form, the CDR3 reads TGTGCCAGCAGCCCCACTAAGACAGGGGGTGCGCAGAGAGCCCTCTACGAGCAGTACTTC. Its translation is CASSPTKTGGAQRALYEQYF.

This clonotype occurred a few times. The rearrangement uses TRBV9 and TRBJ2-1; D gene ambiguous. From germline, CDR1 is SGDLS and CDR2 YYNGEE. The CDR3 covers 15 residues. V was cut by 0 bases and J by 5 bases, with 12 bases left in between. CDR3 sequence: CASSVGQLSNNEQFF. In nucleotides, the CDR3 is TGTGCCAGCAGCGTAGGCCAGTTATCCAACAATGAGCAGTTCTTC.

The V and J genes are TRBV7-9 and TRBJ2-1; 8 nucleotides agree with TRBD2. CDR1 is SEHNR, CDR2 FQNEAQ, per germline (reference sequence). This CDR3 has 16 amino acids. With V trimmed by 4 bases and J by 14 bases, 19 bases remained unmatched. Here the CDR3 reads CASSSGSAAGVWLEFF. CDR3 sequence (DNA): TGTGCCAGCAGCTCCGGGTCGGCAGCGGGGGTTTGGTTAGAGTTCTTC. Supplemented by reference TRBV7-9 and TRBJ2-1, the full variable domain reads DTGVSQNPRHKITKRGQNVTFRCDPISEHNRLYWYRQTLGQGPEFLTYFQNEAQLEKSRLLSDRFSAERPKGSFSTLEIQRTEQGDSAMYLCASSSGSAAGVWLEFFGPGTRLTVL.

This clonotype came up many times. The chain has TRBV11-2 and TRBJ2-5; D is perhaps TRBD1 (6 bases). V was trimmed by 1 base and J by 7 bases, leaving 19 bases between them. Germline V CDR1 and CDR2: SGHAT, FQNNGV. This CDR3 region has 16 residues. The CDR3 loop is CASSLGTGQMLGTQYF. The DNA of the CDR3 is TGTGCCAGCAGCTTAGGGACGGGACAAATGTTAGGGACCCAGTACTTC.

Details on this clonotype: The junction departs from the called germline gene at one end, perhaps through a read error. The chain uses TRBV5-1 and TRBJ2-2; possible D gene TRBD2, 5 bases. The CDR3 is 14 amino acids. The germline V gene encodes CDR1 SGHRS and CDR2 YFSETQ. As DNA, the CDR3 is TGCGCCAGCAGCTTGGGGGCTTTAACCGGGGTGCTGTTTTTT. Encoded protein: CASSLGALTGVLFF.

This clonotype was recorded a few times. V is TRBV5-1 and J is TRBJ1-1; 9 bases align to TRBD1. Germline V gene data show CDR1 as SGHRS and CDR2 as YFSETQ. The CDR3 spans 15 residues. V shed 5 bases and J 1 base; nucleotides not matched to a gene: 6. The CDR3 region is CASSQQGAGNTEAFF. In DNA, the CDR3 is TGCGCCAGCAGTCAACAGGGGGCAGGGAACACTGAAGCTTTCTTT.

This clonotype occurred a few times. The chain couples TRBV6-1 to TRBJ2-5, with TRBD1 matching over 8 bases. The germline V gene has CDR1 MNHNS and CDR2 SASEGT. V trimming: 2 bases; J trimming: 4 bases; junction bases outside the gene matches: 12. The CDR3 is 17 amino acids. In nucleotides, the CDR3 is TGTGCCAGCAGTGAACCCTGGACAGGGAACGATAGAGAGACCCAGTACTTC. Protein sequence: CASSEPWTGNDRETQYF.

The CDR3, as DNA: TGTGCCAGCAGCTTTTCCTGGACAGGGAATACTGAAGCTTTCTTT. Its translation is CASSFSWTGNTEAFF. The chain has TRBV7-2 and TRBJ1-1; 8 bases line up with TRBD1. CDR3 length: 15 amino acids. The germline V gene has CDR1 SGHTA and CDR2 FQGNSA. The junction had 8 bases not matched to a gene; V was cut back by 3 bases and J by 5 bases. Drawing the rest from reference TRBV7-2 and TRBJ1-1, the complete variable domain is GAGVSQSPSNKVTEKGKDVELRCDPISGHTALYWYRQSLGQGLEFLIYFQGNSAPDKSGLPSDRFSAERTGGSVSTLTIQRTQQEDSAVYLCASSFSWTGNTEAFFGQGTRLTVV.

In this sample, this clonotype turned up a few times. V is TRBV4-1 and J is TRBJ2-1; 11 positions agree with TRBD2. V dropped 6 bases and J dropped 9; count of bases not matched to a gene: 10. The CDR3 spans 15 residues. Germline loops: CDR1 MGHRA, CDR2 YSYEKL. CDR3 nucleotides: TGCGCCAGCAGACGTTTAGCGGGGGGGCCTGGTGAGCAGTTCTTC. Protein product: CASRRLAGGPGEQFF.

V gene TRBV4-2 combines with J gene TRBJ1-2; a weak D match, TRBD1 (5 bases). Trimming removed 0 bases at V and 2 bases at J, with 10 bases between. Per germline, CDR1 LGHNA and CDR2 YNFKEQ. The CDR3 is made up of 15 amino acids. CDR3 DNA sequence: TGTGCCAGCAGCCAAGAAGAGAACAGGAACTATGGCTACACCTTC. Residues: CASSQEENRNYGYTF.

The V call is TRBV6-2 or TRBV6-3, the J call TRBJ2-7; 10 bases fit TRBD1. CDR1 is MNHEY, CDR2 SVGEGT, per germline. Trimming removed 0 bases from V and 2 bases from J; junction bases left unmatched: 10. The CDR3 spans 18 residues. The CDR3 sequence is CASSYSSVWDRGAYEQYV. CDR3 bases: TGTGCCAGCAGTTACTCGAGTGTATGGGACAGGGGCGCCTACGAGCAGTACGTC.

The rearrangement uses TRBV7-2 and TRBJ2-7; 9 nucleotides match TRBD1. Germline-derived CDR1 and CDR2 are SGHTA and FQGNSA. The CDR3 spans 15 residues. The J segment lost 4 bases and the V segment lost 7 bases, leaving 11 bases of the junction unmatched. In nucleotides, the CDR3 is TGTGCCAGCACCCACTCCGGGACAGGGATGTACGAGCAGTACTTC. Protein sequence: CASTHSGTGMYEQYF.

The J gene is TRBJ1-2, the V gene TRBV11-2; 8 nucleotides match TRBD1. The germline gives CDR1 SGHAT, CDR2 FQNNGV. This CDR3 has 14 residues. After removal of 4 bases from V and 9 bases from J, the junction contained 10 bases not matched to a gene. DNA of the CDR3: TGTGCCAGCAGCTCCTCGATTGGACAGGGTCGCTACACCTTC. Its translation: CASSSSIGQGRYTF.

The CDR3 DNA follows: TGCGCCAGCAGTCAACCGCTACAGGGACTTGGGGAGACCCAGTACTTC. It translates to CASSQPLQGLGETQYF. This sequence joins TRBV23-1 and TRBJ2-5, with D perhaps being TRBD1 or TRBD2 (6 bases each). TRBV23-1 belongs to the ORF category, with a function that is uncertain. Trimming removed 2 bases at V and 5 bases at J, with 18 bases between. This CDR3 is 16 amino acids long.